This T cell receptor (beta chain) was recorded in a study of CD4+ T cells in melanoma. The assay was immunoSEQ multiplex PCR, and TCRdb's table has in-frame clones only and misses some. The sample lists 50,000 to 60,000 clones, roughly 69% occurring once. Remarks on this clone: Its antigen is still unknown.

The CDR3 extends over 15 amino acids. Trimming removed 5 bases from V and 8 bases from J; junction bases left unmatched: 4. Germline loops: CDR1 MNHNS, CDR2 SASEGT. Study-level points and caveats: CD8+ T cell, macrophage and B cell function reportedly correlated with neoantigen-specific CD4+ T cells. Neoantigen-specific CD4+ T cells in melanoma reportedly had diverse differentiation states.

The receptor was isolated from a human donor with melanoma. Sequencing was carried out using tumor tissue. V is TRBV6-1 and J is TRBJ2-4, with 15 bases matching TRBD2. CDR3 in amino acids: CASSPRTSGGDIQYF. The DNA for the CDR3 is TGTGCCAGCAGTCCACGGACTAGCGGGGGGGACATTCAGTACTTC.